Listed below are T cell receptor beta chains from one sample, sequenced in a study of shared clonotypes between healthy human individuals. Sequenced by immunoSEQ multiplex PCR; TCRdb stores in-frame clones only, minus some. Among approximately 980,000 clones listed, around 80% were seen once. The sample consisted of memory CD4+ T cells sorted from blood. All receptors come from a man younger than 30 in good health. Both conserved end residues are part of each CDR3. The order of the fields is V gene, J gene, clone size, D gene, CDR3 protein, CDR3 DNA. A D gene is named only where the DNA matches it firmly. Size tells how often a clone was seen (once, few, many) or the class of an expanded clone, and some rows leave it out.

V: TRBV28; J: TRBJ1-4; size: .; D: .; CDR3: CASSFGGPLFNEKLFF; DNA: TGTGCCAGCAGTTTTGGGGGGCCCTTATTTAATGAAAAACTGTTTTTT
V: TRBV9; J: TRBJ2-3; size: few; D: .; CDR3: CASSPRWLTDTQYF; DNA: TGTGCCAGCAGCCCCCGCTGGTTGACCGATACGCAGTATTTT
V: TRBV2; J: TRBJ1-4; size: .; D: .; CDR3: CASIRQKNEKLFF; DNA: TGTGCCAGCATCAGACAGAAGAATGAAAAACTGTTTTTT
V: TRBV27; J: TRBJ2-2; size: .; D: TRBD1; CDR3: CASSPGQRLNTGELFF; DNA: TGTGCCAGCAGCCCGGGACAGCGACTGAACACCGGGGAGCTGTTTTTT
V: TRBV11-2; J: TRBJ2-5; size: .; D: TRBD2; CDR3: CASSLDLTSGGVSQETQYF; DNA: TGTGCCAGCAGCTTAGATCTGACTAGCGGGGGGGTGTCCCAAGAGACCCAGTACTTC
V: TRBV6-6; J: TRBJ1-1; size: .; D: .; CDR3: CASTYPGFTEAFF; DNA: TGTGCCAGCACCTACCCAGGGTTCACTGAAGCTTTCTTT
V: TRBV30; J: TRBJ2-1; size: .; D: TRBD2; CDR3: CAWRGLAGGPPFF; DNA: TGTGCCTGGCGCGGGTTAGCGGGAGGGCCACCGTTCTTC
V: TRBV11-2; J: TRBJ2-7; size: .; D: .; CDR3: CASSLDHSYEQYF; DNA: TGTGCCAGCAGCTTGGACCATTCCTACGAGCAGTACTTC
V: TRBV11-2; J: TRBJ2-3; size: .; D: TRBD2; CDR3: CASSSSGGYLSSTDTQYF; DNA: TGTGCCAGCAGCAGTAGCGGGGGGTACCTATCCAGCACAGATACGCAGTATTTT
V: TRBV28; J: TRBJ2-7; size: few; D: .; CDR3: CATRQATYEQYF; DNA: TGTGCCACCCGACAGGCCACCTACGAGCAGTACTTC
V: TRBV7-9; J: TRBJ2-3; size: .; D: .; CDR3: CASSLGGPDTQYF; DNA: TGTGCCAGCAGCTTAGGAGGACCAGATACGCAGTATTTT
V: TRBV6-1; J: TRBJ1-1; size: .; D: .; CDR3: CASSDYRGAEAFF; DNA: TGTGCCAGCAGTGATTATAGGGGTGCCGAAGCTTTCTTT
V: TRBV30; J: TRBJ1-2; size: .; D: TRBD1; CDR3: CAWTLTGGSYGYTF; DNA: TGTGCCTGGACGTTGACAGGGGGGAGCTATGGCTACACCTTC
V: TRBV29-1; J: TRBJ1-4; size: .; D: TRBD1; CDR3: CSVQRDSNEKLFF; DNA: TGCAGCGTCCAAAGGGACAGCAATGAAAAACTGTTTTTT
V: TRBV28; J: TRBJ1-1; size: .; D: .; CDR3: CASSQRGGWGTEAFF; DNA: TGTGCCAGCAGTCAAAGGGGGGGATGGGGCACTGAAGCTTTCTTT
V: TRBV6-1; J: TRBJ2-7; size: .; D: TRBD2; CDR3: CAHGSGGFYEQYF; DNA: TGTGCCCATGGGAGCGGGGGATTCTACGAGCAGTACTTC
V: TRBV7-6; J: TRBJ2-3; size: once; D: TRBD2; CDR3: CASSFKAGGTDTQYF; DNA: TGTGCCAGCAGCTTTAAAGCGGGGGGCACAGATACGCAGTATTTT
V: TRBV6-6; J: TRBJ1-1; size: few; D: .; CDR3: CASNKWGNTEAFF; DNA: TGTGCCAGCAATAAGTGGGGAAACACTGAAGCTTTCTTT
V: TRBV4-2; J: TRBJ1-2; size: .; D: .; CDR3: CASSQDWTDYGYTF; DNA: TGTGCCAGCAGCCAAGACTGGACAGACTATGGCTACACCTTC
V: TRBV19; J: TRBJ1-5; size: .; D: .; CDR3: CASSRQVSNQPQHF; DNA: TGTGCCAGTAGCCGACAGGTCAGCAATCAGCCCCAGCATTTT
V: TRBV18; J: TRBJ2-2; size: .; D: .; CDR3: CASSPGRRDTGELFF; DNA: TGTGCCAGCTCACCTGGGAGAAGGGACACCGGGGAGCTGTTTTTT
V: TRBV9; J: TRBJ1-3; size: .; D: .; CDR3: CASSAATAPPGNTIYF; DNA: TGTGCCAGCAGCGCAGCGACAGCACCTCCTGGAAACACCATATATTTT
V: TRBV19; J: TRBJ1-4; size: .; D: .; CDR3: CASSQGSSNEKLFF; DNA: TGTGCCAGTAGTCAGGGTTCGTCTAATGAAAAACTGTTTTTT
V: TRBV19; J: TRBJ1-5; size: many; D: .; CDR3: CASSLYRGGNQPQHF; DNA: TGTGCCAGTAGCCTCTATCGAGGGGGCAATCAGCCCCAGCATTTT
V: TRBV11-2; J: TRBJ1-6; size: .; D: .; CDR3: CASSLDSPLHF; DNA: TGTGCCAGCAGCCTCGATTCACCCCTCCACTTT
V: TRBV2; J: TRBJ2-6; size: few; D: .; CDR3: CASRTSGANVLTF; DNA: TGTGCCAGCAGGACTTCTGGGGCCAACGTCCTGACTTTC
V: TRBV4-1; J: TRBJ1-5; size: .; D: .; CDR3: CASSHRYGGHSNQPQHF; DNA: TGCGCCAGCAGCCATAGGTATGGGGGACATAGCAATCAGCCCCAGCATTTT
V: TRBV30; J: TRBJ2-5; size: .; D: TRBD2; CDR3: CALGLAGAETQYF; DNA: TGTGCCCTTGGGCTAGCGGGAGCCGAGACCCAGTACTTC
V: TRBV5-6; J: TRBJ2-7; size: .; D: .; CDR3: CASSDSNKAGQLNQYF; DNA: TGTGCCAGCAGCGATTCGAACAAGGCGGGCCAGTTGAATCAGTACTTC
V: TRBV27; J: TRBJ1-2; size: .; D: TRBD1; CDR3: CASSLFSTGDYGYTF; DNA: TGTGCCAGCAGTTTATTCTCTACAGGGGACTATGGCTACACCTTC
V: TRBV2; J: TRBJ1-6; size: once; D: .; CDR3: CASSRDNSPLHF; DNA: TGTGCCAGCAGCAGGGATAATTCACCCCTCCACTTT
V: TRBV5-1; J: TRBJ1-1; size: .; D: TRBD1; CDR3: CASSLVLAGGTNEAFF; DNA: TGCGCCAGCAGCTTGGTTTTGGCAGGGGGCACAAATGAAGCTTTCTTT
V: TRBV11-2; J: TRBJ2-7; size: .; D: .; CDR3: CASSLTRQTYEQYF; DNA: TGTGCCAGCAGCTTGACCAGACAAACCTACGAGCAGTACTTC
V: TRBV18; J: TRBJ1-1; size: .; D: .; CDR3: CASSPPSGLNTEAFF; DNA: TGTGCCAGCTCACCACCTTCGGGCTTGAACACTGAAGCTTTCTTT
V: TRBV18; J: TRBJ1-2; size: .; D: .; CDR3: CASSQGGFGYTF; DNA: TGTGCCAGCTCACAGGGTGGGTTCGGCTACACCTTC
V: TRBV20-1; J: TRBJ2-5; size: .; D: .; CDR3: CSASLPETQYF; DNA: TGCAGTGCTAGTCTTCCGGAGACCCAGTACTTC
V: TRBV6-1; J: TRBJ1-2; size: .; D: .; CDR3: CASSDGQYGYTF; DNA: TGTGCCAGCAGTGACGGACAGTACGGCTACACCTTC
V: TRBV6-6; J: TRBJ2-5; size: .; D: TRBD2; CDR3: CASSSGTSDQETQYF; DNA: TGTGCCAGCAGTTCCGGGACTAGCGACCAAGAGACCCAGTACTTC
V: TRBV7-2; J: TRBJ2-5; size: .; D: .; CDR3: CASSLVGGGWKTQYF; DNA: TGTGCCAGCAGCTTAGTAGGTGGGGGTTGGAAGACCCAGTACTTC
V: TRBV6-5; J: TRBJ1-4; size: .; D: .; CDR3: CASSYSRTRDEKLFF; DNA: TGTGCCAGCAGTTACTCGAGGACCCGGGATGAAAAACTGTTTTTT
V: TRBV7-2; J: TRBJ2-3; size: few; D: .; CDR3: CASSLGRLHTDTQYF; DNA: TGTGCCAGCAGCTTAGGACGCCTCCACACAGATACGCAGTATTTT
V: TRBV18; J: TRBJ1-5; size: .; D: .; CDR3: CASSPPAGSTNQPQHF; DNA: TGTGCCAGCTCACCACCGGCAGGGTCAACGAATCAGCCCCAGCATTTT
V: TRBV7-8; J: TRBJ2-5; size: .; D: TRBD1; CDR3: CASTGQKTETQYF; DNA: TGTGCCAGCACGGGACAGAAAACGGAGACCCAGTACTTC
V: TRBV18; J: TRBJ2-5; size: .; D: .; CDR3: CASSPPSGFRETQYF; DNA: TGTGCCAGCTCACCACCTTCCGGGTTCAGGGAGACCCAGTACTTC
V: TRBV28; J: TRBJ1-4; size: .; D: .; CDR3: CASSFRRRAGKLFF; DNA: TGTGCCAGCAGTTTTAGACGGCGGGCCGGAAAACTGTTTTTT
V: TRBV5-1; J: TRBJ2-5; size: .; D: TRBD2; CDR3: CASSFLAGGLQETQYF; DNA: TGCGCCAGCAGCTTTCTAGCGGGGGGATTACAAGAGACCCAGTACTTC
V: TRBV1; J: TRBJ2-7; size: .; D: .; CDR3: CTSKKVAGSSYEQYF; DNA: TGCACCAGCAAAAAAGTGGCGGGAAGCTCCTACGAGCAGTACTTC
V: TRBV4-3; J: TRBJ2-5; size: .; D: .; CDR3: CASSQGSTGHQETQYF; DNA: TGCGCCAGCAGCCAAGGTTCTACAGGACACCAAGAGACCCAGTACTTC
V: TRBV5-1; J: TRBJ1-6; size: .; D: .; CDR3: CASSSEGSSYNSPLHF; DNA: TGCGCCAGCAGCTCTGAAGGGAGCTCCTATAATTCACCCCTCCACTTT
V: TRBV7-9; J: TRBJ1-3; size: .; D: .; CDR3: CASIYGSSGNTIYF; DNA: TGTGCCAGTATTTACGGTAGCTCTGGAAACACCATATATTTT
V: TRBV7-2; J: TRBJ1-4; size: once; D: .; CDR3: CASSLARRGNPTNEKLFF; DNA: TGTGCCAGCAGCTTAGCGCGCAGGGGAAATCCAACTAATGAAAAACTGTTTTTT
V: TRBV27; J: TRBJ1-6; size: .; D: .; CDR3: CASSLNNSPLHF; DNA: TGTGCCAGCAGTCTCAATAATTCACCCCTCCACTTT
V: TRBV25-1; J: TRBJ1-2; size: .; D: .; CDR3: CASSEYGSYGYTF; DNA: TGTGCCAGCAGTGAATATGGGAGCTATGGCTACACCTTC